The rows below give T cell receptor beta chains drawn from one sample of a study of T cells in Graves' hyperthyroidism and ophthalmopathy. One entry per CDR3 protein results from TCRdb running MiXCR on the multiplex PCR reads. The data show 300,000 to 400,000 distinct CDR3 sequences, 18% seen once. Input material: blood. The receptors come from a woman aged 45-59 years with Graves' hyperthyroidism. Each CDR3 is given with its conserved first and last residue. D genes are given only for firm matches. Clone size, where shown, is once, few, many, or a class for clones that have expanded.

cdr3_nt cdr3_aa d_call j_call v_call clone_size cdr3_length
TGTGCCAGCAGTTTTTTCCCAAACATTCAGTACTTC CASSFFPNIQYF . TRBJ2-4 TRBV28 few 12
TGTGCCAGCAGTGTCGAAGTACAAGAGACCCAGTACTTC CASSVEVQETQYF . TRBJ2-5 TRBV2 many 13
TGCAGCGCAGACCGGGACACCACTCAGGAGACCCAGTACTTC CSADRDTTQETQYF . TRBJ2-5 TRBV20-1 . 14
TGTGCCAGCAGCCAAGATCGAGGGCAGGGGTATGGCTACACCTTC CASSQDRGQGYGYTF . TRBJ1-2 TRBV4-2 . 15
TGCAGTGCTAGAGATTTCTCCGCTACTAGCGGGAGACCGGGCGAGCAGTACTTC CSARDFSATSGRPGEQYF TRBD2 TRBJ2-7 TRBV20-1 many 18
TGTGCCAGCAGGCCGGGGGGACACCAAGAGACCCAGTACTTC CASRPGGHQETQYF TRBD2 TRBJ2-5 TRBV6-6 . 14
TGTGCCAGCAGTGAGGAAATAATCAGGACCCCTGAAGCTTTCTTT CASSEEIIRTPEAFF . TRBJ1-1 TRBV2 many 15
TGCGCCAGCAGTGCGGTAGGGGGAGATGGAGAGACCCAGTACTTC CASSAVGGDGETQYF . TRBJ2-5 TRBV10-2 many 15
TGTGCCAGCAGCTCAGGAGGGTCTGGCAGGTCGGGCTATGGCTACACCTTC CASSSGGSGRSGYGYTF . TRBJ1-2 TRBV12-3/TRBV12-4 many 17
TGTGCCAGCAAGCAGGGAGCTAGTAACACCATATATTTT CASKQGASNTIYF . TRBJ1-3 TRBV2 . 13
TGTGCCAGCAGTCACGGGACTAGCGGGAGAATAGAGCAGTTCTTC CASSHGTSGRIEQFF TRBD2 TRBJ2-1 TRBV11-2 . 15
TGTGCCAGCAGTCCCCCCACTAGCGGGGGGAATGAGCAGTTCTTC CASSPPTSGGNEQFF TRBD2 TRBJ2-1 TRBV12-3/TRBV12-4 many 15
TGTGCCAGCAGCTTTGGGACAGGGATCCTCAATGAGCAGTTCTTC CASSFGTGILNEQFF TRBD1 TRBJ2-1 TRBV5-6 . 15
TGCGCCAGCAGCCCTCCCGGGTCCCCCTACGAGCAGTACTTC CASSPPGSPYEQYF . TRBJ2-7 TRBV4-1 few 14
TGTGCCAGCAGCCAAATGTCTGGTTTCGAGCAGTACTTC CASSQMSGFEQYF . TRBJ2-7 TRBV3-1 few 13
TGTGCCAGCAGTTACACCGGACTAGCGATCACAGATACGCAGTATTTT CASSYTGLAITDTQYF TRBD2 TRBJ2-3 TRBV6-5 . 16
TGCAGTGCTCCAGGGGCAGGGGAGGCCTATGGCTACACCTTC CSAPGAGEAYGYTF . TRBJ1-2 TRBV20-1 few 14
TGTGCCAGCAGGGCCGGGACAGGGGACACTGAAGCTTTCTTT CASRAGTGDTEAFF TRBD1 TRBJ1-1 TRBV12-3/TRBV12-4 many 14
TGCAGCGTTGATAATCAGCCACACGGGCAGTTCTTC CSVDNQPHGQFF . TRBJ2-1 TRBV29-1 . 12
TGCGCCAGCAGTGTTAGACGACACAATGAGCAGTTCTTC CASSVRRHNEQFF . TRBJ2-1 TRBV5-1 . 13
TGTGCCACCAGCAGAATATCTGGAAACACCATATATTTT CATSRISGNTIYF . TRBJ1-3 TRBV15 . 13
TGTGCCAGCAGCTTATGGGGGGGGGGGAACTATGGCTACACCTTC CASSLWGGGNYGYTF . TRBJ1-2 TRBV7-2 . 15
TGTGCCAGCAGTCAGAGGCCGAACACTGAAGCTTTCTTT CASSQRPNTEAFF . TRBJ1-1 TRBV12-3/TRBV12-4 many 13
TGCAGTGCTAGAGCCGTGACAGGGAGCTCCGAGCAGTACTTC CSARAVTGSSEQYF TRBD1 TRBJ2-7 TRBV20-1 many 14
TGTGCCAGCAGCCGGGACTTTAGCTCTGGAAACACCATATATTTT CASSRDFSSGNTIYF . TRBJ1-3 TRBV6-1 few 15
TGCGCCAGCAGCTTGGATCCGGTGGGCACTGAAGCTTTCTTT CASSLDPVGTEAFF . TRBJ1-1 TRBV5-1 . 14
TGTGCCACCAGCAGAGACCCGGCGTCAGCAATGAGCAATCAGCCCCAGCATTTT CATSRDPASAMSNQPQHF . TRBJ1-5 TRBV15 . 18
TGTGCCAGCAGCGACAGGGACGGTAATCAGCCCCAGCATTTT CASSDRDGNQPQHF TRBD1 TRBJ1-5 TRBV6-1 . 14
TGTGCCAGCAGCCCCCCCGGGGGGCCTAATACGCAGTATTTT CASSPPGGPNTQYF . TRBJ2-3 TRBV12-3/TRBV12-4 . 14
TGTGCCAGCAGCACCGACGGGAGAGGTTCACCCCTCCACTTT CASSTDGRGSPLHF . TRBJ1-6 TRBV12-3/TRBV12-4 . 14
TGTGCCAGCAGTTTAGTCACGGGAGGGCGAGATACGCAGTATTTT CASSLVTGGRDTQYF TRBD2 TRBJ2-3 TRBV27 few 15
TGCGCCAGCAGAGGTGTCACGGGGAACACTGAAGCTTTCTTT CASRGVTGNTEAFF . TRBJ1-1 TRBV5-1 many 14
TGTGCCAGCAGCCCCGGAGGGCCCGGCCGGAACTATGGCTACACCTTC CASSPGGPGRNYGYTF . TRBJ1-2 TRBV7-2 many 16
TGCAGTGCTAGGAACTGGACAGCAAATGAGCAGTTCTTC CSARNWTANEQFF . TRBJ2-1 TRBV20-1 many 13
TGTGCCAGCAGATTACGGGGGGTTGCCTACAATGAGCAGTTCTTC CASRLRGVAYNEQFF TRBD2 TRBJ2-1 TRBV13 . 15
TGCAGCGTCACCCTTGGGGGCGGCACTGAAGCTTTCTTT CSVTLGGGTEAFF . TRBJ1-1 TRBV29-1 . 13
TGTGCCAGCAGTGACTTTGCGGACAGGGGAGATCAGCCCCAGCATTTT CASSDFADRGDQPQHF TRBD1 TRBJ1-5 TRBV2 few 16
TGTGCCAGCAGACTAACAGGGGTATATGGCTACACCTTC CASRLTGVYGYTF TRBD1 TRBJ1-2 TRBV11-2 few 13
TGTGCCAGCAGCTTAGACAGGGCAGATACGCAGTATTTT CASSLDRADTQYF . TRBJ2-3 TRBV11-2 many 13
TGTGCCAGCAGTTACTCCGGGACAGGGGGGGATGAGCAGTTCTTC CASSYSGTGGDEQFF TRBD1 TRBJ2-1 TRBV6-5 few 15
TGCGCCAGCAGCCAGGCGGTCAGAGGGTACGAGCAGTACTTC CASSQAVRGYEQYF . TRBJ2-7 TRBV4-1 . 14
TGTGCCAGCAGTCACCCCTTGGGGAGAACAGATACGCAGTATTTT CASSHPLGRTDTQYF . TRBJ2-3 TRBV13 many 15
TGCGCCAGCCGGGACAGACGTAATGAAAAACTGTTTTTT CASRDRRNEKLFF TRBD1 TRBJ1-4 TRBV10-2 few 13
TGTGCCAGCAGCTTAGGTAGCGGGAAGGTCGAGGAGCAGTTCTTC CASSLGSGKVEEQFF TRBD2 TRBJ2-1 TRBV7-4 once 15
TGTGCCAGCACGCGGGGGAACACCGGGGAGCTGTTTTTT CASTRGNTGELFF . TRBJ2-2 TRBV6-1 . 13
TGTGCCAGCAGCTCCCTAGCGGCCACCTACAATGAGCAGTTCTTC CASSSLAATYNEQFF TRBD2 TRBJ2-1 TRBV9 . 15
TGCAGTGCCCCTAGGACTAGCGGGGGGGCGGCAGATACGCAGTATTTT CSAPRTSGGAADTQYF TRBD2 TRBJ2-3 TRBV20-1 . 16
TGCAGTGCTGGGCCCGCTCAAACAGCCAAAAACATTCAGTACTTC CSAGPAQTAKNIQYF . TRBJ2-4 TRBV20-1 few 15
TGTGCCAGCAGGATGGAGAACCTACAGGAACTGGATACGCAGTATTTT CASRMENLQELDTQYF . TRBJ2-3 TRBV25-1 few 16
TGCGCCAGCAGCCACAATCGCAATGAGCAGTACTTC CASSHNRNEQYF . TRBJ2-7 TRBV13 . 12
TGTGCCACCAGTGGCCCTCCCGGGGGGCAAGAGACCCAGTACTTC CATSGPPGGQETQYF TRBD2 TRBJ2-5 TRBV24-1 . 15
TGTGCCAGCAGTGTTTCCGGGACAGGGGAAAAAAACACTGAAGCTTTCTTT CASSVSGTGEKNTEAFF TRBD1 TRBJ1-1 TRBV12-3/TRBV12-4 . 17
TGTGCTAGTGGAATGGAGGGGCCCACAGATACGCAGTATTTT CASGMEGPTDTQYF . TRBJ2-3 TRBV12-5 many 14
TGTGCCAGCAGCCTAGCGGGATCGGGAGATACGCAGTATTTT CASSLAGSGDTQYF TRBD2 TRBJ2-3 TRBV5-4 . 14
TGTGCCAGCAGCCGGGGAGGCGCAGATACGCAGTATTTT CASSRGGADTQYF . TRBJ2-3 TRBV2 many 13
TGTGCCAGCAGCCTAGAGTTGGATCAGCCCCAGCATTTT CASSLELDQPQHF . TRBJ1-5 TRBV11-2 many 13
TGCAGTGCTAGAGCAGATAGCGGGAGAAGCACAGATACGCAGTATTTT CSARADSGRSTDTQYF TRBD2 TRBJ2-3 TRBV20-1 . 16
TGCGCCAGCAGCGTTTTCCAGGACTATGGCTACACCTTC CASSVFQDYGYTF . TRBJ1-2 TRBV5-1 . 13
TGTGCCAGCAGCGTTCAGACGAACACCGGGGAGCTGTTTTTT CASSVQTNTGELFF . TRBJ2-2 TRBV9 . 14